This T cell receptor (beta chain) stems from a study of cytomegalovirus exposure and HLA in healthy donors. V lost 4 bases to trimming and J lost 6 bases, with 13 bases between them. The CDR3 totals 13 residues. CDR1 LGHNA and CDR2 YSLEER come from the germline V gene. Findings and caveats of the study: Apparent HLA restriction characterized most CMV-associated TCR beta chains in a later analysis. Likely technical artifact: a cluster of highly shared sequence variants. Researchers reportedly found TCR beta sequences accurately predicted most subjects' HLA-A and HLA-B alleles. Later, an analysis showed that TCR beta chains associated with HLA were more clonally expanded than others that were equally common.

With respect to this clone: Its target is not known.

With 60 Vbeta and 13 Jbeta primers, the PCR was carried out. TCRdb's table, derived via immunoSEQ multiplex PCR, lists solely in-frame clones and lacks some. Among about 140,000 clones listed, about 80% were seen once. Material for sequencing was PBMCs. J is TRBJ2-7 and V is TRBV4-3; no clear D gene. The sequence was collected from a woman aged 40-49 years in good health and CMV-seronegative. The CDR3 region is CASSPLYSSEQYF. The CDR3 DNA is TGCGCCAGCAGCCCTCTTTATAGCTCCGAGCAGTACTTC.